This T cell receptor (beta chain) derives from a study of graft-versus-host responses after intestinal transplantation. The table came from immunoSEQ multiplex PCR; TCRdb's copy has only in-frame clones and leaves some out. The sample has roughly 92,000 clones; roughly 90% are singletons. The CDR3 is 15 residues long. Trimming removed 0 bases at V and 3 bases at J, with 12 bases between. Per the germline V gene, CDR1 is MNHEY and CDR2 is SVGAGI. Overall study results and limits: Recipient bone marrow held GvH clones, some seen earlier in ileum or blood.

This clone was counted only a few times. The antigen remains unidentified. The TCR was taken from a human donor who received an intestinal transplant. The gene calls are TRBV6-5 and TRBJ2-7, with a weak D call TRBD1 (6 bases). Specimen: unstimulated CD4+ T cells sorted from spleen or lymph node cells, collected before intestinal transplant. CDR3 in DNA: TGTGCCAGCAGTTACTCGACAGGTACCCTCTACGAGCAGTACTTC. Residues: CASSYSTGTLYEQYF.